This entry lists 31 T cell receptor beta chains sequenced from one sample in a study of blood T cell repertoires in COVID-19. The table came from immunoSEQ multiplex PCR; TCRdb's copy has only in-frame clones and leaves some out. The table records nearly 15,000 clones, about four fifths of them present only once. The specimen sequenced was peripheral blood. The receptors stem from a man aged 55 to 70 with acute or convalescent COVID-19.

The CDR3 bases are TGTGCCAGCAGCCCACGGACAGGGGTCTACAATGAGCAGTTCTTC. Translated, it gives CASSPRTGVYNEQFF. The rearrangement uses TRBV7-9 and TRBJ2-1; TRBD1 matches at 9 bases. Germline values: CDR1 SEHNR, CDR2 FQNEAQ (reference sequence). The CDR3 has 15 amino acids. V lost 5 bases to trimming and J lost 3 bases; unmatched junction nucleotides: 5.

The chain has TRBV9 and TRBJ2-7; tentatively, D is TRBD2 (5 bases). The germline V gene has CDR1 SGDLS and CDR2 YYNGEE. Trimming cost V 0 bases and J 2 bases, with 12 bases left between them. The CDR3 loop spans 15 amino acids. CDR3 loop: CASSVDPSRAYEQYF. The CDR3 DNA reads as TGTGCCAGCAGCGTAGATCCTAGCCGAGCCTACGAGCAGTACTTC.

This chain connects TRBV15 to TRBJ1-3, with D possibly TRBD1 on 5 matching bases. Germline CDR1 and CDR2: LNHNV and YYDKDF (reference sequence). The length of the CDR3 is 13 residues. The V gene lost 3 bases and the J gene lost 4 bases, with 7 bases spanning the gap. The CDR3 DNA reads TGTGCCACCAGCAGCAGGGTGGGAAACACCATATATTTT. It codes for CATSSRVGNTIYF.

CDR3: CASSYPYEKLFF. In DNA, the CDR3 is TGTGCCAGCAGTTACCCCTATGAAAAACTGTTTTTT. The rearrangement links TRBV6-6 to TRBJ1-4; D unresolved. Germline CDR1 and CDR2: MNHNY and SVGAGI (reference sequence). The CDR3 has 12 amino acids. The V gene lost 2 bases and the J gene lost 6 bases, with 4 bases spanning the gap.

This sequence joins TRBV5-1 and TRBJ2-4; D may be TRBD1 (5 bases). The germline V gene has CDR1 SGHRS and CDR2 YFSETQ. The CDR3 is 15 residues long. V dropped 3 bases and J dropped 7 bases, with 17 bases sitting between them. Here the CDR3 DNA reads TGCGCCAGCAGCTGGAATGGTGACAGCCGGAACATTCAGTACTTC. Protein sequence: CASSWNGDSRNIQYF.

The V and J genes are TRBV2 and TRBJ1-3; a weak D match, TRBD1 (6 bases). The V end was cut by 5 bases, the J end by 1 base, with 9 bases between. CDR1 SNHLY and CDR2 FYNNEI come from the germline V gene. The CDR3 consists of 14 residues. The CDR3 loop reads CASSYRASGNTIYF. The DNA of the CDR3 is TGTGCCAGCAGTTACAGGGCGTCTGGAAACACCATATATTTT.

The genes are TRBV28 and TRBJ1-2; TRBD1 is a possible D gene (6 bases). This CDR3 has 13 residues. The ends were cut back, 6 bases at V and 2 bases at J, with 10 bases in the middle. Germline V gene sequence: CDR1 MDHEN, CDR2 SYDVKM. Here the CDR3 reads CASRGGGNYGYTF. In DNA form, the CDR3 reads TGTGCCAGCAGGGGAGGGGGAAACTATGGCTACACCTTC.

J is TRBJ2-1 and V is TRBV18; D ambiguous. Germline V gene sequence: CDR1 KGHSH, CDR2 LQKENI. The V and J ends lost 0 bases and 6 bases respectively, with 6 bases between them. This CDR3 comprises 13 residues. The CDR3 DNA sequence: TGTGCCAGCTCACCACCGATGGCCAATGAGCAGTTCTTC. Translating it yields CASSPPMANEQFF. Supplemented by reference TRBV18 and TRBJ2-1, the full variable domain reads NAGVMQNPRHLVRRRGQEARLRCSPMKGHSHVYWYRQLPEEGLKFMVYLQKENIIDESGMPKERFSAEFPKEGPSILRIQQVVRGDSAAYFCASSPPMANEQFFGPGTRLTVL.

Written as DNA, the CDR3 is TGTGCCAGTAGTAACGGTAACAATCAGCCCCAGCATTTT. Protein: CASSNGNNQPQHF. The rearrangement links TRBV19 to TRBJ1-5; D not resolved. CDR1 is LNHDA, CDR2 SQIVND, per germline (reference sequence). The V end was cut by 4 bases, the J end by 3 bases, with 7 bases between. The CDR3 runs 13 residues.

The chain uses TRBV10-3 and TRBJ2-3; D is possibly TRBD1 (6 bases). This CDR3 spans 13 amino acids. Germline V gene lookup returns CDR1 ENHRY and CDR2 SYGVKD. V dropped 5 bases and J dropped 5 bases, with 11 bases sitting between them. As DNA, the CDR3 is TGTGCCATCAGTCCCACAGGGCAAGATACGCAGTATTTT. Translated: CAISPTGQDTQYF.

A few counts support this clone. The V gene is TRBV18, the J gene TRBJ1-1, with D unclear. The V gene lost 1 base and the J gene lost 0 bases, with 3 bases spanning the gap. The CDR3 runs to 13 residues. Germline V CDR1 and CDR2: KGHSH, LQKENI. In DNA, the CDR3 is TGTGCCAGCTCACCACAGCTGAACACTGAAGCTTTCTTT. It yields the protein CASSPQLNTEAFF.

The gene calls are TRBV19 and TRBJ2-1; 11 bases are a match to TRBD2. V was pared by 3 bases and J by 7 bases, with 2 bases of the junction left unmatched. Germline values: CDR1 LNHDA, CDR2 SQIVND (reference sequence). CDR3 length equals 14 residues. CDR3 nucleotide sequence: TGTGCCAGTAGTATTAGCGGGGGGGCGAATGAGCAGTTCTTC. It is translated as CASSISGGANEQFF.

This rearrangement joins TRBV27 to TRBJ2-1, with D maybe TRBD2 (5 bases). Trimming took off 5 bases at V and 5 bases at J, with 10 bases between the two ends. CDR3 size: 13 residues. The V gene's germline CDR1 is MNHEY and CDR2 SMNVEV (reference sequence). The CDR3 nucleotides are TGTGCCAGCAGTCCCACCGGGGACAATGAGCAGTTCTTC. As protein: CASSPTGDNEQFF.

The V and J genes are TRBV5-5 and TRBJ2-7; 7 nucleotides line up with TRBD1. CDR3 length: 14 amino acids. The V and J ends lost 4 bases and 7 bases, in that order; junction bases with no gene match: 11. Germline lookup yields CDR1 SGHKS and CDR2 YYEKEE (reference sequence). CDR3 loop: CASSTGQALGEQYF. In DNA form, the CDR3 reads TGTGCCAGCAGCACAGGACAGGCCTTGGGGGAGCAGTACTTC.

The CDR3 nucleotides read TGTGCCAGCTCACGAGGGGCAGGGGACTCCTACGAGCAGTACTTC. Encoded protein: CASSRGAGDSYEQYF. This chain links TRBV18 with TRBJ2-7; D may be TRBD1 (6 bases). Looked up from germline, CDR1 is KGHSH and CDR2 is LQKENI. The length of the CDR3 is 15 residues. Deletions cut 4 bases from V and 0 bases from J, with 13 bases between.

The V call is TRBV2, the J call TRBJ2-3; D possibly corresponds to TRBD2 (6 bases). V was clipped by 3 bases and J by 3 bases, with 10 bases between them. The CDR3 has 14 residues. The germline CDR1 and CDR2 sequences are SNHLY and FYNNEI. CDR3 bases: TGTGCCAGCAGTGAGGGACTGTCGACAGATACGCAGTATTTT. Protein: CASSEGLSTDTQYF.

CDR3 in amino acids: CASSFDNSYEQYF. The CDR3 DNA sequence: TGTGCCAGCAGTTTTGACAACTCCTACGAGCAGTACTTC. V is TRBV6-2 or TRBV6-3 and J is TRBJ2-7; D not resolved. V lost 4 bases, J lost 0 bases, and 7 bases lay in between. Germline CDR1 and CDR2: MNHEY and SVGEGT. The CDR3 has 13 residues.

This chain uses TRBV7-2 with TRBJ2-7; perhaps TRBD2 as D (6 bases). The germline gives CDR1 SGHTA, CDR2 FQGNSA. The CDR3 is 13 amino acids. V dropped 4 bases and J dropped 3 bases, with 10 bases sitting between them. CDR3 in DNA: TGTGCCAGCAGCTCCCGGACTAACTACGAGCAGTACTTC. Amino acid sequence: CASSSRTNYEQYF. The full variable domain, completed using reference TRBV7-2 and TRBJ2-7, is GAGVSQSPSNKVTEKGKDVELRCDPISGHTALYWYRQSLGQGLEFLIYFQGNSAPDKSGLPSDRFSAERTGGSVSTLTIQRTQQEDSAVYLCASSSRTNYEQYFGPGTRLTVT.

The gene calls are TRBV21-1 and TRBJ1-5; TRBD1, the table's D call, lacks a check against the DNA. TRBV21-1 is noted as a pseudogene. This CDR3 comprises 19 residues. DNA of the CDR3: TGTGCCAGCAGCAAAGTTCCCAGGGGCGAAAACTTTAGCAATCAGCCCCAGCATTTT. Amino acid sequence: CASSKVPRGENFSNQPQHF.

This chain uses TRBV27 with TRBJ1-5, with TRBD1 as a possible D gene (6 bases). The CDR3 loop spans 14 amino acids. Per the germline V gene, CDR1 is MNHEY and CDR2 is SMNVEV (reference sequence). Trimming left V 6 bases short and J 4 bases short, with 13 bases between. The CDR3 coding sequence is TGTGCCAGCAGCCCTTACCAGGGGAATCAGCCCCAGCATTTT. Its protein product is CASSPYQGNQPQHF.

The DNA for the CDR3 is TGTGCCAGCAGCCCTGGTCTGACAACGAATCAGCCCCAGCATTTT. Protein sequence: CASSPGLTTNQPQHF. The chain recombines TRBV7-2 with TRBJ1-5, with D unresolved. The germline V and J ends were trimmed by 5 bases and 4 bases, with 15 bases remaining between them. Germline CDR1 reads SGHTA; CDR2 reads FQGNSA. The CDR3 has 15 amino acids.

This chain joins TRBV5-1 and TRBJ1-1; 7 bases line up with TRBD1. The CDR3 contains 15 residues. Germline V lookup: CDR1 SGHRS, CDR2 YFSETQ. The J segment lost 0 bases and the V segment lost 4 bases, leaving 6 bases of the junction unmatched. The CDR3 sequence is CASSPRGQMNTEAFF. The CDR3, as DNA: TGCGCCAGCAGCCCTCGGGGACAGATGAACACTGAAGCTTTCTTT.

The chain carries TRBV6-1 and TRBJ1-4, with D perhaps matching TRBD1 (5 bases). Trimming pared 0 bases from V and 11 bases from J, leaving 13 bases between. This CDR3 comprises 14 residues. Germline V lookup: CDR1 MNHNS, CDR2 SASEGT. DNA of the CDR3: TGTGCCAGCAGTGAAGCGTCAGGGTCAGGGAAACTGTTTTTT. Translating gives CASSEASGSGKLFF.

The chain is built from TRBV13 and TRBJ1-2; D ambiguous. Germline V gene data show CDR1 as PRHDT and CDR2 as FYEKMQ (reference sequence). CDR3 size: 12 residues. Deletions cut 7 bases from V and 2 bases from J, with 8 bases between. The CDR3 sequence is CASTTGNYGYTF. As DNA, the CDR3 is TGTGCCAGCACGACCGGGAACTATGGCTACACCTTC. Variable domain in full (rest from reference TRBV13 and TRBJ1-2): AAGVIQSPRHLIKEKRETATLKCYPIPRHDTVYWYQQGPGQDPQFLISFYEKMQSDKGSIPDRFSAQQFSDYHSELNMSSLELGDSALYFCASTTGNYGYTFGSGTRLTVV.

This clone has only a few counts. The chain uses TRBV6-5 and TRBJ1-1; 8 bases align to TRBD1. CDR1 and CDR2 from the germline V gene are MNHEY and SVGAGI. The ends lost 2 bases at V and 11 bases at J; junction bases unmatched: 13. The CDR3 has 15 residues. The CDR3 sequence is CASSYGQGFRKEAFF. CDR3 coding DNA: TGTGCCAGCAGTTACGGACAGGGCTTCAGGAAAGAGGCTTTCTTT.

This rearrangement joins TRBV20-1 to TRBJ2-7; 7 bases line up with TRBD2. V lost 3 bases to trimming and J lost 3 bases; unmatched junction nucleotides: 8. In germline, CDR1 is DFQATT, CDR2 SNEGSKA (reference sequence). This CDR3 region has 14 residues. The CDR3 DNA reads TGCAGTGCTAGTAAACCGCGGGAGTACTACGAGCAGTACTTC. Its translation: CSASKPREYYEQYF.

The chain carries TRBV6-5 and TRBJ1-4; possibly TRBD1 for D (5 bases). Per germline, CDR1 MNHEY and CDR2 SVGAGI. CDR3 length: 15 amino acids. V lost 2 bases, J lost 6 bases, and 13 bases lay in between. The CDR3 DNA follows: TGTGCCAGCAGTTACAGGCAGGGAGGGGATGAAAAACTGTTTTTT. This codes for CASSYRQGGDEKLFF.

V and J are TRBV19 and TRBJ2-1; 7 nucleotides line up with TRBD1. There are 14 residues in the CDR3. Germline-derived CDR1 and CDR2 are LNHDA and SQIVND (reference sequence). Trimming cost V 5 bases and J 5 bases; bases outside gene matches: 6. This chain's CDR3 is CASSSQGPHNEQFF. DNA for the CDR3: TGTGCCAGTAGTTCACAGGGGCCTCACAATGAGCAGTTCTTC.

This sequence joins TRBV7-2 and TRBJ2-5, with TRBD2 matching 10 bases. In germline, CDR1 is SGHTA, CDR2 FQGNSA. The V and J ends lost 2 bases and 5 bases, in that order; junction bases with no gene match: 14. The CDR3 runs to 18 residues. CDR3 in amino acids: CASSLSPPAGGPLETQYF. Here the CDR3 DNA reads TGTGCCAGCAGCTTATCCCCCCCAGCGGGGGGGCCTCTTGAGACCCAGTACTTC.

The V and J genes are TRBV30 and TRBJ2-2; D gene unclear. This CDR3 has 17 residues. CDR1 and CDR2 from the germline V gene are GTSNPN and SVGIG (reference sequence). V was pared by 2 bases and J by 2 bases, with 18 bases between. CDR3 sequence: CAWSPRRLAVNTGELFF. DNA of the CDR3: TGTGCCTGGAGTCCAAGAAGACTCGCCGTTAACACCGGGGAGCTGTTTTTT.

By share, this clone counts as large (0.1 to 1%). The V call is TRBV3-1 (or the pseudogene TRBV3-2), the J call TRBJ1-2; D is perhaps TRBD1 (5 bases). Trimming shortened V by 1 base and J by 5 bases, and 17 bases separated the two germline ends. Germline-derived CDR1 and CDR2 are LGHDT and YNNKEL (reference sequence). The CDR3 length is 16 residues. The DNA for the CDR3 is TGTGCCAGCAGCCAAGCGGTTCCAGGGATGGTTTATGGCTACACCTTC. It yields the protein CASSQAVPGMVYGYTF.